This TCR beta chain was sequenced during a study of lymphopenia after photon versus proton radiotherapy. General study results and limits: Authors raise, but do not show, better survival with proton therapy.

The V end was cut by 5 bases, the J end by 5 bases, with 18 bases between. The V gene's germline CDR1 is SGHTA and CDR2 FQGTGA. The CDR3 loop spans 15 amino acids. Only in-frame clones appear in the TCRdb table, and some are missing; sequencing was by immunoSEQ multiplex PCR. Among approximately 30,000 clones listed, over 75% were seen once. This clone has just a few counts. The antigen remains unidentified. The sequence was obtained from a middle-aged man with gastric cancer. Sequenced here: peripheral blood, sampled from a patient treated with photon-based radiotherapy. The V gene is TRBV7-3, the J gene TRBJ1-2, with D unclear. The CDR3 DNA reads TGTGCCAGCAGCCCCACGGACGGAGGCCTTTATGGCTACACCTTC. Protein sequence: CASSPTDGGLYGYTF.